This T cell receptor (beta chain) was captured in a study of blood T cells in healthy people across ages. General observations from the study: The donors' CMV status was not determined, possibly confounding changes in expanded clonotypes.

Healthy Caucasian individuals from Russia aged 6 to 90 served as donors. This clonotype was detected a few times. The antigen is unknown. The use of a sample-barcoded 5' primer and a J-beta primer mix characterized a second PCR of 7 to 11 cycles. TCRdb fed the 5' RACE reads into MiXCR, producing one record per CDR3 protein. The data show 1.5 million to 2 million distinct CDR3 sequences, roughly 27% seen once. Germline trimming cut 6 bases from V and 5 bases from J; bases unmatched to any gene: 4. The germline V gene has CDR1 WSHSY and CDR2 SAAADI. This CDR3 spans 14 amino acids. This receptor was taken from a woman aged 25-40 years in good health. The rearrangement uses TRBV10-2 and TRBJ1-6; 7 nucleotides line up with TRBD1. Sequenced: blood. Here the CDR3 DNA reads TGCGCCAGCAGATCCGGGACAGATAATTCACCCCTCCACTTT. This codes for CASRSGTDNSPLHF.